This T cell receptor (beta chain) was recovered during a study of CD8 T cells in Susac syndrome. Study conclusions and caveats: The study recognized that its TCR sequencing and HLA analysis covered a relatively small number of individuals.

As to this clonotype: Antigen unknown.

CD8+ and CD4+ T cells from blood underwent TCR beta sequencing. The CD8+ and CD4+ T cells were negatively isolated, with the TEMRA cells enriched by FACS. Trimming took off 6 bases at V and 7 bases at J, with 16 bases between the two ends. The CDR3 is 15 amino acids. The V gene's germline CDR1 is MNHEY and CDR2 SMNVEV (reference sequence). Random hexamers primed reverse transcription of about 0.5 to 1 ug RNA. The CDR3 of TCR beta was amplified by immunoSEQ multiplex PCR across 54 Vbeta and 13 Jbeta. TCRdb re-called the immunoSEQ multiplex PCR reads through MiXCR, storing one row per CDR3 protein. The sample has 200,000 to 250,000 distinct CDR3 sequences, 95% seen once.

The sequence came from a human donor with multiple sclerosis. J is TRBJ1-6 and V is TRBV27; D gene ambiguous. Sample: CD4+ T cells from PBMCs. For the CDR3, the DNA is TGTGCCAGCAGCGGAGGTTTTCTGGGGAATTCACCCCTCCACTTT. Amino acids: CASSGGFLGNSPLHF.